This section outlines one T cell receptor (beta chain) sequence together with its context. As yet, its antigen is unknown. The source of the sample is a study of PD-1 blockade in mismatch repair-deficient tumors. Background on the study: All were previously treated, progressing patients with approximately 12 mismatch repair-deficient cancer types. Regarding the study as a whole: Tumor-resident clones, often undetectable pretreatment in blood, expanded then contracted after pembrolizumab.

This CDR3 spans 13 amino acids. Trimming took 7 bases from V and 5 from J, leaving 13 bases between them. Germline CDR1 LGHNT, CDR2 FRNRAP. Clones were sequenced by immunoSEQ multiplex PCR, and TCRdb holds only the in-frame ones, with some missing. The sample records around 130,000 clones, about 88% being singletons. Mismatch repair deficiency was confirmed in all patients, by PCR or immunohistochemistry. TCRs were sequenced from three patients responding to pembrolizumab. Sequencing used peripheral blood, obtained approximately 70 weeks after starting pembrolizumab. This TCR derives from an adult with mismatch repair-deficient cancer. The J gene is TRBJ2-3, the V gene TRBV12-5; D not resolved. The CDR3: CASALQDGDTQYF. The DNA of the CDR3 is TGTGCTAGTGCCCTCCAGGATGGAGATACGCAGTATTTT.